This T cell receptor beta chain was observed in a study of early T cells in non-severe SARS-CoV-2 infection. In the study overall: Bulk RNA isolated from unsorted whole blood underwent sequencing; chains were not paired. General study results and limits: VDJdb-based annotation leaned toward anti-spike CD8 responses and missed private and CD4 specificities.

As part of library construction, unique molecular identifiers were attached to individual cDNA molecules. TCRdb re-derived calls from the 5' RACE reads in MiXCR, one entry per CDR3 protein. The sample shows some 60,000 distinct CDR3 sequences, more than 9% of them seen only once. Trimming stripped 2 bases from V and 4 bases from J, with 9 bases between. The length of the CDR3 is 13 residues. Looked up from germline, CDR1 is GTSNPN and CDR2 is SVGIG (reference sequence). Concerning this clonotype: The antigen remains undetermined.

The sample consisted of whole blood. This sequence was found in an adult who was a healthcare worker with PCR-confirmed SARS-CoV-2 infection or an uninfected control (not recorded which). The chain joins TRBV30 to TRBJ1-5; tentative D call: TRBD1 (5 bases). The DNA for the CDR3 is TGTGCCTGGAGTCGGGGGTTGAATCAGCCCCAGCATTTT. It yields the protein CAWSRGLNQPQHF. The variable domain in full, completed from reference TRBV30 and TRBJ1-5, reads SQTIHQWPATLVQPVGSPLSLECTVEGTSNPNLYWYRQAAGRGLQLLFYSVGIGQISSEVPQNLSASRPQDRQFILSSKKLLLSDSGFYLCAWSRGLNQPQHFGDGTRLSIL.